The rows below give T cell receptor beta chains drawn from one sample of a study of T cell responses to AZD1222 COVID-19 vaccine. The repertoire was sequenced with immunoSEQ multiplex PCR; TCRdb's copy has only in-frame clones and lacks some. The sample lists about 130,000 clones, under 90% occurring once. The specimen was peripheral blood, collected on day 0 of AZD1222 vaccination. The receptors here all came from an adult in good health. The CDR3 runs from the conserved cysteine through the conserved F or W. Fields, in order: clone size, J gene, D gene, V gene, CDR3 protein, CDR3 DNA. The D gene is left open where the match is weak. Not every row has a clone size; where given, it reads once, few, many or a size class.

size: -; J: TRBJ1-2; D: -; V: TRBV27; CDR3: CASSLSGNGYTF; DNA: TGTGCCAGCAGTTTATCAGGGAACGGCTACACCTTC
size: -; J: TRBJ2-1; D: TRBD1; V: TRBV6-6; CDR3: CASSSTGTGGTYEQFF; DNA: TGTGCCAGCAGTTCTACCGGGACAGGGGGCACCTATGAGCAGTTCTTC
size: -; J: TRBJ2-2; D: -; V: TRBV19; CDR3: CASSIIRGRGVGTGELFF; DNA: TGTGCCAGTAGTATAATCCGGGGCAGGGGGGTCGGCACCGGGGAGCTGTTTTTT
size: -; J: TRBJ1-1; D: -; V: TRBV15; CDR3: CATSRRGVAPEAFF; DNA: TGTGCCACCAGCAGAAGGGGAGTAGCACCAGAAGCTTTCTTT
size: -; J: TRBJ2-1; D: -; V: TRBV2; CDR3: CASSDLSGLNEQFF; DNA: TGTGCCAGCAGTGATCTGTCAGGGTTGAATGAGCAGTTCTTC
size: -; J: TRBJ2-7; D: -; V: TRBV7-8; CDR3: CASSPGQLRTYEQYF; DNA: TGTGCCAGCAGCCCCGGACAGCTTAGAACCTACGAGCAGTACTTC
size: -; J: TRBJ1-5; D: TRBD1; V: TRBV28; CDR3: CASSLVDRGRYSNQPQHF; DNA: TGTGCCAGCAGTCTTGTGGACAGGGGACGATATAGCAATCAGCCCCAGCATTTT
size: few; J: TRBJ2-2; D: TRBD1; V: TRBV5-1; CDR3: CASSWGQPPPLHRGAVF; DNA: TGCGCCAGCAGCTGGGGACAGCCCCCGCCCCTACACCGGGGAGCTGTTTTT
size: once; J: TRBJ1-4; D: TRBD1; V: TRBV30; CDR3: CAWRGGTGKAGEEKLFF; DNA: TGTGCCTGGAGAGGTGGGACAGGGAAAGCGGGGGAAGAAAAACTGTTTTTT
size: -; J: TRBJ1-6; D: TRBD1; V: TRBV11-3; CDR3: CASSAHRTGSPLHF; DNA: TGTGCCAGCAGCGCCCATCGGACAGGATCACCCCTCCACTTT
size: -; J: TRBJ1-1; D: -; V: TRBV6-1; CDR3: CASREGGGTEAFF; DNA: TGTGCCAGCAGGGAGGGTGGTGGAACTGAAGCTTTCTTT
size: -; J: TRBJ2-7; D: -; V: TRBV20-1; CDR3: CSARGGGSQYF; DNA: TGCAGTGCTAGAGGGGGTGGGTCGCAGTACTTC
size: -; J: TRBJ1-3; D: -; V: TRBV5-5; CDR3: CASSSTTGASGNTIYF; DNA: TGTGCCAGCAGCTCGACAACTGGGGCCTCTGGAAACACCATATATTTT
size: -; J: TRBJ2-7; D: -; V: TRBV5-1; CDR3: CASSPLGGSSYEQHF; DNA: TGCGCCAGCAGCCCCCTAGGAGGGAGCTCCTACGAGCAGCACTTC
size: -; J: TRBJ1-2; D: TRBD1; V: TRBV6-5; CDR3: CASSLRTGGDYGYTF; DNA: TGTGCCAGCAGTCTCCGGACAGGGGGCGACTATGGCTACACCTTC
size: -; J: TRBJ2-5; D: -; V: TRBV10-3; CDR3: CAISEGLDQYF; DNA: TGTGCCATCAGTGAGGGGTTGGACCAGTACTTC
size: -; J: TRBJ2-5; D: -; V: TRBV2; CDR3: CASSDSNQETQYF; DNA: TGTGCCAGCAGTGACTCGAATCAAGAGACCCAGTACTTC
size: -; J: TRBJ2-5; D: -; V: TRBV28; CDR3: CASKPPGQLEETQYF; DNA: TGTGCCTCGAAACCCCCGGGACAATTGGAGGAGACCCAGTACTTC
size: -; J: TRBJ2-3; D: -; V: TRBV4-1; CDR3: CASSQDLVGRITDTQYF; DNA: TGCGCCAGCAGCCAAGATCTTGTAGGGCGGATCACAGATACGCAGTATTTT
size: -; J: TRBJ1-2; D: -; V: TRBV18; CDR3: CASSPPVPEAYGYTF; DNA: TGTGCCAGCTCACCACCGGTTCCAGAAGCCTATGGCTACACCTTC
size: -; J: TRBJ1-1; D: TRBD1; V: TRBV19; CDR3: CASSIDETGGTEAFF; DNA: TGTGCCAGTAGTATAGACGAGACAGGGGGCACTGAAGCTTTCTTT
size: -; J: TRBJ1-4; D: -; V: TRBV19; CDR3: CASSITPDGNEKLFF; DNA: TGTGCCAGTAGTATAACGCCAGATGGTAATGAAAAACTGTTTTTT
size: -; J: TRBJ1-1; D: -; V: TRBV6-2/TRBV6-3; CDR3: CASSKTPEGTEAFF; DNA: TGTGCCAGCAGTAAGACTCCTGAGGGCACTGAAGCTTTCTTT
size: -; J: TRBJ2-3; D: TRBD2; V: TRBV10-1; CDR3: CASSQRGYTDTQYF; DNA: TGCGCCAGCAGCCAGCGGGGCTACACAGATACGCAGTATTTT
size: -; J: TRBJ2-3; D: -; V: TRBV10-1; CDR3: CASRRGSSTDTQYF; DNA: TGCGCCAGCAGGAGAGGCAGTTCCACAGATACGCAGTATTTT
size: -; J: TRBJ2-1; D: -; V: TRBV27; CDR3: CASRRNAAYNEQFF; DNA: TGTGCCAGCCGACGAAACGCCGCCTACAATGAGCAGTTCTTC
size: -; J: TRBJ2-7; D: -; V: TRBV19; CDR3: CASSLPGTPSYEQYF; DNA: TGTGCCAGTAGTCTCCCCGGGACCCCCTCCTACGAGCAGTACTTC
size: -; J: TRBJ1-1; D: -; V: TRBV15; CDR3: CATSSTGPTEAFF; DNA: TGTGCCACCAGTTCGACAGGACCAACTGAAGCTTTCTTT
size: -; J: TRBJ1-1; D: -; V: TRBV19; CDR3: CASSSFKPNTEAFF; DNA: TGTGCCAGTAGTAGTTTTAAACCGAACACTGAAGCTTTCTTT
size: many; J: TRBJ2-1; D: TRBD2; V: TRBV28; CDR3: CASSSHRLAGGSSYNEQFF; DNA: TGTGCCAGCAGTTCCCACCGACTAGCGGGGGGGAGCTCCTACAATGAGCAGTTCTTC
size: -; J: TRBJ1-1; D: -; V: TRBV28; CDR3: CASSFLSGTEAFF; DNA: TGTGCCAGCAGCTTTCTTTCGGGCACTGAAGCTTTCTTT
size: few; J: TRBJ2-7; D: -; V: TRBV12-3/TRBV12-4; CDR3: CASSLTGPYEQYF; DNA: TGTGCCAGCAGTTTGACCGGGCCCTACGAGCAGTACTTC
size: few; J: TRBJ2-7; D: -; V: TRBV4-2; CDR3: CASSQEPRGGAYEQYF; DNA: TGTGCCAGCAGCCAAGAGCCAAGGGGGGGCGCCTACGAGCAGTACTTC
size: -; J: TRBJ1-1; D: -; V: TRBV5-1; CDR3: CASSLGRGEAFF; DNA: TGCGCCAGCAGCTTGGGTCGGGGAGAAGCTTTCTTT
size: -; J: TRBJ1-4; D: -; V: TRBV4-1; CDR3: CASSRSGTSGSNEKLFF; DNA: TGCGCCAGCAGCCGAAGCGGGACATCAGGGTCTAATGAAAAACTGTTTTTT